The 14 T cell receptor beta chains presented below share a single source sample, sequenced in a study of blood T cell repertoires in COVID-19. Profiled with immunoSEQ multiplex PCR; TCRdb holds only in-frame clones, not every one. Altogether about 44,000 clones are present, roughly 87% being singletons, with the ten largest covering 15% to 18%. Sequencing input: peripheral blood. All receptors come from a man in his 70s with active COVID-19.

The sample holds a few counts of this clone. The chain is built from TRBV5-1 and TRBJ2-7; D is perhaps TRBD1 (6 bases). Germline V lookup: CDR1 SGHRS, CDR2 YFSETQ. With 0 bases removed from V and 4 bases from J, the gap between germline ends came to 14 bases. The CDR3 contains 15 residues. CDR3 in amino acids: CASSLATGFSYEQYF. The DNA for the CDR3 is TGCGCCAGCAGCTTGGCTACAGGGTTCTCGTACGAGCAGTACTTC. The variable domain in full, with the rest retrieved from reference TRBV5-1 and TRBJ2-7, is KAGVTQTPRYLIKTRGQQVTLSCSPISGHRSVSWYQQTPGQGLQFLFEYFSETQRNKGNFPGRFSGRQFSNSRSEMNVSTLELGDSALYLCASSLATGFSYEQYFGPGTRLTVT.

This chain connects TRBV25-1 to TRBJ2-7; 8 bases are shared with TRBD2. Germline CDR1 is MGHDK and CDR2 is SYGVNS. The CDR3 is 14 residues long. Losses at the gene ends were 10 bases for V and 4 bases for J; bases not matched to a gene: 12. The CDR3 sequence: CATSGGASLYEQYF. The DNA for the CDR3 is TGTGCCACCTCGGGGGGGGCAAGTTTATACGAGCAGTACTTC.

The V gene is TRBV5-8, the J gene TRBJ2-7; D is perhaps TRBD2 (7 bases). Trimming took off 0 bases at V and 2 bases at J, with 12 bases between the two ends. The CDR3 has 15 residues. Germline CDR1 reads SGHTS; CDR2 reads YDEGEE. The CDR3 DNA reads TGTGCCAGCAGCTTGGAGGGGGGACTAACCTACGAGCAGTACTTC. Its translation is CASSLEGGLTYEQYF.

This clone has more than one count but fewer than ten. The rearrangement links TRBV5-8 to TRBJ1-5; TRBD1 is a possible D gene (6 bases). V lost 4 bases and J lost 1, with 15 bases in between. The CDR3 runs to 16 residues. Per the germline V gene, CDR1 is SGHTS and CDR2 is YDEGEE. The CDR3 reads CASSPGQFLSNQPQHF. CDR3 bases: TGTGCCAGCAGCCCCGGACAGTTTCTCAGCAATCAGCCCCAGCATTTT. The complete variable domain, with remaining parts taken from reference TRBV5-8 and TRBJ1-5, reads EAGVTQSPTHLIKTRGQQATLRCSPISGHTSVYWYQQALGLGLQFLLWYDEGEERNRGNFPPRFSGRQFPNYSSELNVNALELEDSALYLCASSPGQFLSNQPQHFGDGTRLSIL.

This clone came up once. The chain carries TRBV6-5 and TRBJ1-5; 10 positions agree with TRBD1. The CDR3 contains 14 residues. V shed 8 bases and J 3 bases; nucleotides not matched to a gene: 4. CDR1 is MNHEY and CDR2 is SVGAGI in the germline V gene. The CDR3 DNA follows: TGTGCCAGCTGGGGACAGGGGCTCAATCAGCCCCAGCATTTT. Encoded protein: CASWGQGLNQPQHF.

The gene calls are TRBV6-5 and TRBJ2-3; a possible D gene is TRBD2 (6 bases). V shed 4 bases and J shed 0 bases, with 8 bases lying between them. The germline CDR1 and CDR2 sequences are MNHEY and SVGAGI. The CDR3 has 14 residues. CDR3 nucleotides: TGTGCCAGCAGTTCGGGGGACAGCACAGATACGCAGTATTTT. It specifies CASSSGDSTDTQYF.

This chain uses TRBV6-2 or TRBV6-3 with TRBJ2-2; the match to TRBD1 covers 11 bases. Germline V CDR1 and CDR2: MNHEY, SVGEGT. Trimming removed 3 bases from V and 4 bases from J; junction bases left unmatched: 4. The CDR3 consists of 16 residues. The DNA for the CDR3 is TGTGCCAGCAGTTATCGGGACAGGGGGTTCACCGGGGAGCTGTTTTTT. It codes for CASSYRDRGFTGELFF.

The chain links TRBV9 to TRBJ2-2; TRBD1 matches 9 bases. Germline assignment: CDR1 SGDLS and CDR2 YYNGEE. This CDR3 is 18 amino acids long. V shed 3 bases and J 4 bases; nucleotides not matched to a gene: 13. CDR3 residues: CASSAKATGGPSTGELFF. The CDR3 DNA is TGTGCCAGCAGCGCAAAAGCGACAGGGGGGCCGAGCACCGGGGAGCTGTTTTTT.

This rearrangement joins TRBV7-2 to TRBJ2-2; D remains ambiguous. CDR1 and CDR2 (germline): SGHTA, FQGNSA. V was clipped by 1 base and J by 4 bases, with 7 bases between them. The CDR3 is 14 amino acids. CDR3 coding DNA: TGTGCCAGCAGCTTAGGAGGTCGCACCGGGGAGCTGTTTTTT. Translation: CASSLGGRTGELFF.

This chain links TRBV19 with TRBJ1-2; unclear D gene. Looked up from germline, CDR1 is LNHDA and CDR2 is SQIVND (reference sequence). V lost 5 bases, J lost 0 bases, and 10 bases lay in between. The CDR3 covers 14 residues. The DNA of the CDR3 is TGTGCCAGTAGTCCCCCCAGTGCTAACTATGGCTACACCTTC. Translating it yields CASSPPSANYGYTF.

This clone appeared a single time. This rearrangement joins TRBV9 to TRBJ2-2; 11 bases match TRBD2. The V and J ends lost 1 base and 4 bases, in that order; junction bases with no gene match: 9. Looked up from germline, CDR1 is SGDLS and CDR2 is YYNGEE. CDR3 size: 18 residues. In DNA form, the CDR3 reads TGTGCCAGCAGCGTAAGCCTAGCGGGGGGCCTGGGCACCGGGGAGCTGTTTTTT. Translated, it gives CASSVSLAGGLGTGELFF.

The chain recombines TRBV18 with TRBJ2-5; unclear D gene. CDR3 size: 15 residues. V lost 2 bases and J lost 1, with 11 bases in between. Per the germline V gene, CDR1 is KGHSH and CDR2 is LQKENI. The CDR3 DNA reads TGTGCCAGCTCACCAATCCCAACAGTCCAAGAGACCCAGTACTTC. Translating gives CASSPIPTVQETQYF. The full variable domain, its missing parts supplied by reference TRBV18 and TRBJ2-5, is NAGVMQNPRHLVRRRGQEARLRCSPMKGHSHVYWYRQLPEEGLKFMVYLQKENIIDESGMPKERFSAEFPKEGPSILRIQQVVRGDSAAYFCASSPIPTVQETQYFGPGTRLLVL.

This sequence joins TRBV7-6 and TRBJ1-5; possibly TRBD1 for D (6 bases). Trimming took 2 bases from V and 7 from J, leaving 12 bases between them. The CDR3 contains 14 residues. Per germline, CDR1 SGHVS and CDR2 FNYEAQ. The DNA of the CDR3 is TGTGCCAGCAGCTTAAGAACAGGGTACCAGCCCCAGCATTTT. It translates to CASSLRTGYQPQHF. Complete variable domain (other parts from reference TRBV7-6 and TRBJ1-5): GAGVSQSPRYKVTKRGQDVALRCDPISGHVSLYWYRQALGQGPEFLTYFNYEAQQDKSGLPNDRFSAERPEGSISTLTIQRTEQRDSAMYRCASSLRTGYQPQHFGDGTRLSIL.

This clone was found a few times. V and J are TRBV5-1 and TRBJ2-1; 11 bases fit TRBD2. CDR3 length: 16 amino acids. The V and J ends lost 1 base and 5 bases, in that order; junction bases with no gene match: 5. Germline V gene lookup returns CDR1 SGHRS and CDR2 YFSETQ. This CDR3 reads CASSLPKTSGDNEQFF. CDR3 coding DNA: TGCGCCAGCAGCTTGCCCAAGACTAGCGGGGACAATGAGCAGTTCTTC.